This is a list of T cell receptor beta chains from one sample in a study of T cells in tuberculosis. Clones were read by immunoSEQ multiplex PCR, and TCRdb kept only the in-frame ones, dropping some. The sample gives tens of thousands of clones, just under 97% of which show up once; 2.4% is in the top ten. The sequencing input was PBMCs. The origin of the receptors is a donor aged 10-35 years with latent tuberculosis or without tuberculosis infection. Both conserved end residues are part of each CDR3. The order of the fields is V gene, clone size, D gene, J gene, CDR3 protein, CDR3 DNA. The D gene is left open where the match is weak. Where a row states a size, it is once, few, many or the class of an expanded clone; other rows omit it.

TRBV4-1	.	.	TRBJ2-5	CASSQTQGNQETQYF	TGCGCCAGCAGCCAGACTCAGGGGAACCAAGAGACCCAGTACTTC
TRBV10-3	once	.	TRBJ1-4	CAIRAENEKLFF	TGTGCCATCAGGGCGGAAAATGAAAAACTGTTTTTT
TRBV4-2	.	.	TRBJ1-2	CASSQVGGNGYGYTF	TGTGCCAGCAGCCAAGTTGGGGGCAACGGGTATGGCTACACCTTC
TRBV7-2	.	.	TRBJ2-3	CASSLAGSTDTQYF	TGTGCCAGCAGCTTGGCGGGGAGCACAGATACGCAGTATTTT
TRBV14	.	.	TRBJ1-1	CASSQEGHGRAFF	TGTGCCAGCAGCCAAGAAGGACACGGGCGGGCTTTCTTT
TRBV29-1	.	TRBD1	TRBJ1-1	CSVVDRMNTEAFF	TGCAGCGTTGTGGACAGGATGAACACTGAAGCTTTCTTT
TRBV2	.	TRBD2	TRBJ2-1	CASTGLAGNEQFF	TGTGCCAGCACCGGACTAGCGGGCAATGAGCAGTTCTTC
TRBV18	.	.	TRBJ2-2	CASSRQAGGELFF	TGTGCCAGCTCACGACAGGCTGGCGGGGAGCTGTTTTTT
TRBV30	.	.	TRBJ2-7	CAWSLGEYYEQYF	TGTGCCTGGAGTTTAGGAGAGTACTACGAGCAGTACTTC
TRBV27	.	.	TRBJ2-5	CASSSGTRSGETQYF	TGTGCCAGCAGTTCAGGGACACGGTCGGGAGAGACCCAGTACTTC
TRBV18	once	TRBD1	TRBJ1-5	CASSPPGQGNNQPQHF	TGTGCCAGCTCACCCCCGGGACAGGGCAATAATCAGCCCCAGCATTTT
TRBV7-9	.	TRBD1	TRBJ1-2	CASRFGTGYGYTF	TGTGCCAGCAGGTTCGGGACAGGCTATGGCTACACCTTC
TRBV28	.	TRBD2	TRBJ2-7	CASSLSGTSGGRSYEQYF	TGTGCCAGCAGTTTGTCCGGGACTAGCGGGGGCCGCTCCTACGAGCAGTACTTC
TRBV12-1	.	.	TRBJ2-1	CASSFARGLAGTLEFF	TGTGCCAGCAGCTTTGCCAGGGGACTAGCGGGGACCCTGGAGTTCTTC
TRBV5-8	.	.	TRBJ1-2	CASTPSGGNYGYTF	TGTGCCAGCACCCCATCGGGAGGCAACTATGGCTACACCTTC
TRBV5-5	.	TRBD2	TRBJ2-1	CASSGVWLAGDNEQFF	TGTGCCAGCAGCGGGGTGTGGCTAGCGGGGGACAATGAGCAGTTCTTC
TRBV6-5	few	TRBD1	TRBJ1-1	CASSYRGQMNTEAFF	TGTGCCAGCAGTTACCGGGGACAGATGAACACTGAAGCTTTCTTT
TRBV11-2	once	TRBD1	TRBJ1-1	CASSLRWTGDVRNTEAFF	TGTGCCAGCAGCTTGCGATGGACAGGGGACGTGAGGAACACTGAAGCTTTCTTT
TRBV9	.	TRBD1	TRBJ1-1	CASSVEGTGGWNTEAFF	TGTGCCAGCAGCGTAGAAGGGACAGGGGGCTGGAACACTGAAGCTTTCTTT
TRBV13	.	.	TRBJ1-3	CASSALQGSGNTIYF	TGTGCCAGCAGCGCTCTACAGGGTTCTGGAAACACCATATATTTT
TRBV5-5	.	.	TRBJ2-7	CASSPGNSGEQYF	TGTGCCAGCAGTCCCGGGAATTCGGGCGAGCAGTACTTC
TRBV29-1	.	TRBD1	TRBJ1-1	CSVRDRGRDEAFF	TGCAGCGTGCGGGACAGGGGGCGCGATGAAGCTTTCTTT
TRBV9	once	TRBD1	TRBJ2-3	CASSLQGTLSTDTQYF	TGTGCCAGCAGTCTACAGGGGACCCTTAGCACAGATACGCAGTATTTT
TRBV5-1	.	TRBD1	TRBJ2-5	CASSLGGQGAQETQYF	TGCGCCAGCAGCTTGGGCGGACAGGGGGCCCAGGAGACCCAGTACTTC
TRBV27	once	.	TRBJ1-3	CASSSGSGNTIYF	TGTGCCAGCAGTTCGGGATCTGGAAACACCATATATTTT
TRBV4-1	once	.	TRBJ1-5	CASSRAQGSNQPQHF	TGCGCCAGCAGCCGAGCACAGGGAAGCAATCAGCCCCAGCATTTT
TRBV4-2	.	TRBD2	TRBJ2-7	CASSQDSGGAYEQYF	TGTGCCAGCAGCCAAGATAGCGGGGGGGCCTACGAGCAGTACTTC
TRBV11-3	.	.	TRBJ2-1	CASSFERVPYNEQFF	TGTGCCAGCAGCTTTGAACGGGTCCCCTACAATGAGCAGTTCTTC
TRBV7-2	.	.	TRBJ1-2	CASSLQSNYGYTF	TGTGCCAGCAGCTTACAGTCTAACTATGGCTACACCTTC
TRBV27	.	TRBD1	TRBJ1-2	CASRGQGKENGYTF	TGTGCCAGCAGGGGACAGGGAAAAGAGAATGGCTACACCTTC
TRBV7-8	.	TRBD1	TRBJ1-1	CASSPLRTGRGNTEAFF	TGTGCCAGCAGCCCTCTACGGACAGGGAGGGGTAACACTGAAGCTTTCTTT
TRBV7-9	.	.	TRBJ1-1	CASSLSPGNTEAFF	TGTGCCAGCAGCTTATCCCCAGGGAACACTGAAGCTTTCTTT
TRBV9	.	TRBD2	TRBJ2-1	CASSVPSSGGRDEQFF	TGTGCCAGCAGCGTACCATCCTCGGGGGGGAGGGATGAGCAGTTCTTC
TRBV15	.	.	TRBJ2-1	CATSRGDNETNEQFF	TGTGCCACCAGCAGAGGAGACAACGAGACGAATGAGCAGTTCTTC
TRBV27	.	TRBD1	TRBJ2-7	CASSSTGTGIIEQYF	TGTGCCAGCAGTTCCACCGGGACAGGTATTATTGAGCAGTACTTC
TRBV6-5	few	TRBD1	TRBJ1-2	CASSWTGGANYGYTF	TGTGCCAGCAGTTGGACAGGGGGCGCAAACTATGGCTACACCTTC
TRBV7-2	.	TRBD1	TRBJ1-6	CASSTYRGDSPLHF	TGTGCCAGCAGCACCTACAGGGGGGATTCACCCCTCCACTTT
TRBV4-1	.	TRBD1	TRBJ1-2	CASSHGQDIGIGYTF	TGCGCCAGCAGCCACGGACAGGACATAGGAATTGGCTACACCTTC
TRBV30	.	.	TRBJ2-7	CAWSVSQRLNF	TGTGCCTGGAGTGTGTCTCAGCGCCTGAACTTC
TRBV7-3	once	.	TRBJ2-3	CASSLNSKNTQYF	TGTGCCAGCAGCTTAAATAGTAAGAATACGCAGTATTTT
TRBV6-5	.	.	TRBJ2-1	CASSPQKTFYNEQFF	TGTGCCAGCAGCCCACAGAAGACCTTCTACAATGAGCAGTTCTTC
TRBV28	.	TRBD1	TRBJ1-4	CASAMTGVDEKLFF	TGTGCCAGTGCGATGACAGGGGTGGATGAAAAACTGTTTTTT
TRBV7-2	.	.	TRBJ1-2	CASSSQRGGYTF	TGTGCCAGCAGCTCTCAAAGGGGAGGATACACCTTC
TRBV7-9	.	TRBD1	TRBJ1-1	CASSFLDRANTEAFF	TGTGCCAGCAGCTTCTTGGACAGGGCGAACACTGAAGCTTTCTTT
TRBV5-1	.	TRBD2	TRBJ2-7	CASSLGGGRTYEQYF	TGCGCCAGCAGCTTGGGCGGGGGTAGAACCTACGAGCAGTACTTC
TRBV30	.	.	TRBJ1-6	CAWSRGSAYNSPLHF	TGTGCCTGGAGTCGGGGAAGTGCCTATAATTCACCCCTCCACTTT
TRBV12-5	.	.	TRBJ1-3	CASGSPTGLGNTIYF	TGTGCTAGTGGTTCCCCCACAGGGTTAGGAAACACCATATATTTT
TRBV6-6	.	TRBD2	TRBJ2-7	CASTDSGRASYEQYF	TGTGCCAGCACCGATAGCGGGAGGGCCTCATACGAGCAGTACTTC